Below, 5 T cell receptor beta chains from the same sample are listed, as sequenced in a study of T cells after yellow fever vaccination. MiXCR, run by TCRdb on the 5' RACE reads, gives a single entry per CDR3 protein. The sample holds 200,000 to 300,000 distinct CDR3 sequences; approximately 6.3% are singletons and the top ten take approximately 1%. The source was CD4+ T cells sorted from PBMCs, collected on the day of the yellow fever booster vaccination. These receptors came from a man between 25 and 39 years old who received the YFV17D yellow fever vaccine.

This clonotype came up a few times. This chain joins TRBV19 and TRBJ2-7, with D perhaps being TRBD1 or TRBD2 (5 bases each). The CDR3 length is 16 residues. Trimming removed 1 base from V and 2 bases from J, with 15 bases in between. Germline V CDR1 and CDR2: LNHDA, SQIVND (reference sequence). This CDR3 is CASSIAGTPHPYEQYF. The CDR3 DNA follows: TGTGCCAGTAGTATAGCCGGGACCCCGCATCCCTACGAGCAGTACTTC.

This clonotype was counted many times. This chain links TRBV12-3 or TRBV12-4 with TRBJ1-4, with D possibly matching TRBD1 (6 bases). V was clipped by 5 bases and J by 7 bases, with 14 bases between them. The CDR3 is made up of 14 amino acids. The DNA of the CDR3 is TGTGCCAGCAGTCTTAGGACAGTCTCTGAAAAACTGTTTTTT. Translation gives CASSLRTVSEKLFF.

This clonotype was counted at least ten times. The chain couples TRBV29-1 to TRBJ2-3; D gene uncertain. The germline CDR1 and CDR2 sequences are SQVTM and ANQGSEA. The CDR3 spans 15 residues. V was clipped by 6 bases and J by 0 bases, with 16 bases between them. The CDR3 sequence: CSVTTHKTSTDTQYF. The CDR3 nucleotides are TGCAGCGTAACGACTCATAAAACCAGCACAGATACGCAGTATTTT.

In its sample, this clonotype was seen a few times. The rearrangement links TRBV12-3 or TRBV12-4 to TRBJ2-2; D assignment may be TRBD1 or TRBD2 (5 bases each). Between the trimmed V and J ends, which lost 4 bases and 1 base, there was a span of 13 bases. CDR3 length: 16 residues. CDR3 nucleotide sequence: TGTGCCAGCAGTTCGTCCGGGACGGTGAACACCGGGGAGCTGTTTTTT. This sequence encodes CASSSSGTVNTGELFF.

By share, this clonotype ranks as medium-sized. V is TRBV15 and J is TRBJ2-1; unclear D gene. The CDR3 runs to 14 residues. Germline values: CDR1 LNHNV, CDR2 YYDKDF (reference sequence). With 2 bases removed from V and 9 bases from J, the gap between germline ends came to 14 bases. The CDR3 DNA reads as TGTGCCACCAGCAGATCCCTACTAAGGGTTGAGCAGTTCTTC. Translating it yields CATSRSLLRVEQFF.